This entry features one TCR beta chain sequence. Antigen specificity is unknown. From germline, CDR1 is LNHDA and CDR2 SQIVND (reference sequence). This CDR3 has 16 residues. V trimming: 0 bases; J trimming: 4 bases; junction bases outside the gene matches: 6. This specimen belongs to a study of lymphopenia after photon versus proton radiotherapy. Method: immunoSEQ multiplex PCR; TCRdb's copy keeps in-frame clones and lacks some. Of roughly 67,000 clones in the sample, roughly 88% were seen once. Study-level findings and limits: Relative stability marked proton patients; photon patients lost diversity and naive cells. Oligoclonal CD8+ Temra expansion after nadir drove photon patients' diversity drop.

The source of this sequence is a woman in her sixties or seventies with pancreatic cancer. J is TRBJ1-5 and V is TRBV19, with 7 bases that match TRBD1. Sequencing used peripheral blood, obtained from a patient treated with photon-based radiotherapy. The CDR3 coding sequence is TGTGCCAGTAGTATAGATCCGGGACAGCAAAATCAGCCCCAGCATTTT. Its protein is CASSIDPGQQNQPQHF.